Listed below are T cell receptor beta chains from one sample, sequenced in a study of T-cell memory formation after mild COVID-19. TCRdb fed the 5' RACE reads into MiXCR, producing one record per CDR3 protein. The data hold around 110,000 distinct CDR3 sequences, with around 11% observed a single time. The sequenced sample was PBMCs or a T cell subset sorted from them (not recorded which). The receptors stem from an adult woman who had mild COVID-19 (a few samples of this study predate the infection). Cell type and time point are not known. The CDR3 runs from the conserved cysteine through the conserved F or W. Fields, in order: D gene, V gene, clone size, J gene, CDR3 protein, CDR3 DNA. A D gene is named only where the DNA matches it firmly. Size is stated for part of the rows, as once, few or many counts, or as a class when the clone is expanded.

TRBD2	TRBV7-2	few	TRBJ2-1	CASSEILAGAGDEQFF	TGCGCCAGCAGCGAGATACTAGCGGGGGCGGGGGATGAGCAGTTCTTC
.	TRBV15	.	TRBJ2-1	CASGPADNNEQFF	TGTGCCTCCGGTCCAGCGGATAACAATGAGCAGTTCTTC
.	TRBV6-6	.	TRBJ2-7	CASSYHATDVYF	TGTGCCAGCAGTTACCATGCAACGGACGTGTACTTC
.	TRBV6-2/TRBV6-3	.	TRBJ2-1	CATQSQGWGNEQFF	TGTGCCACGCAGAGTCAGGGTTGGGGGAATGAGCAGTTCTTC
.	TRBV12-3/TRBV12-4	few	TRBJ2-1	CASSLRTQQFF	TGTGCCAGCAGTTTGAGGACGCAGCAGTTCTTC
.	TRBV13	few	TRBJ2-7	CASSFGKGAYEQYF	TGTGCCAGCAGCTTTGGTAAGGGCGCCTACGAGCAGTACTTC
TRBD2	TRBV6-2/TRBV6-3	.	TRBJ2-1	CASSRLAGETNEQFF	TGTGCCAGCAGCCGGCTAGCGGGAGAGACGAATGAGCAGTTCTTC
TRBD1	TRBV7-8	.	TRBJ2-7	CASSLGTGTDEQYF	TGTGCCAGCAGCTTAGGGACAGGGACTGACGAGCAGTACTTC
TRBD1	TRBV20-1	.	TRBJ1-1	CSARETGDTEAFF	TGCAGTGCTAGAGAAACAGGGGACACTGAAGCTTTCTTT
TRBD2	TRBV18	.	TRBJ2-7	CASSRAEASGMYEQYF	TGTGCCAGCTCACGAGCGGAGGCTAGCGGGATGTACGAGCAGTACTTC
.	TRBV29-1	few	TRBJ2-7	CVGSSSYEQYF	TGTGTTGGGTCGAGCTCCTACGAGCAGTACTTC
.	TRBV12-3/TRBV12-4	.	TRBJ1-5	CASSNDGVGGNQPQHF	TGTGCCAGCAGCAATGATGGGGTTGGAGGCAATCAGCCCCAGCATTTT
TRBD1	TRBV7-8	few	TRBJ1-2	CASSHLDRDYGYTF	TGTGCCAGCAGCCACTTGGACAGGGACTATGGCTACACCTTC
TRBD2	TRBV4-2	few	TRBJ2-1	CASSLLPGTSGSYNEQFF	TGTGCCAGCAGCCTTTTACCTGGGACTAGCGGCTCCTACAATGAGCAGTTCTTC
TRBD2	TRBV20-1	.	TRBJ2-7	CSARTLADTYEQYF	TGCAGTGCTAGAACTCTAGCGGATACCTACGAGCAGTACTTC
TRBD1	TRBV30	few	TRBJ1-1	CAWRTGIGTEAFF	TGTGCCTGGAGGACAGGGATCGGGACTGAAGCTTTCTTT
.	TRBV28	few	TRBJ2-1	CASQRDSYNEQFF	TGTGCCAGCCAACGGGACTCCTACAATGAGCAGTTCTTC
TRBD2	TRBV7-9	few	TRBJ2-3	CASSPVAGVDTQYF	TGTGCCAGCAGCCCAGTAGCGGGAGTGGATACGCAGTATTTT
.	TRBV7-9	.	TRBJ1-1	CASSPPDFFGPDAFF	TGTGCCAGCAGCCCCCCGGACTTCTTCGGACCAGACGCTTTCTTT
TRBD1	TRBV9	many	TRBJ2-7	CASSLRGTGDSVYEQYF	TGTGCCAGCAGCCTCCGGGGAACAGGGGATAGTGTCTACGAGCAGTACTTC